Each of the 18 T cell receptor beta chains below was sequenced from the same sample in a study of T cells in Graves' hyperthyroidism and ophthalmopathy. Amplification of TCR beta CDR3 regions used RNA as the template. Initially, a first-round RT-PCR of the TCR CDR3 employed the HTBI primer set. Via MiXCR, TCRdb re-called the multiplex PCR reads, giving one row per CDR3 protein. Here the sample spans approximately 870,000 distinct CDR3 sequences, around 38% being singletons. Sequencing was performed on blood. The origin of the receptors is a man between 18 and 35 years old with Graves' hyperthyroidism.

The J gene is TRBJ2-6, the V gene TRBV9; no firm D call. This CDR3 comprises 18 residues. Trimming took 0 bases from V and 1 from J, leaving 14 bases between them. Germline V gene lookup returns CDR1 SGDLS and CDR2 YYNGEE. The CDR3: CASSVGGRLPSGANVLTF. CDR3 DNA: TGTGCCAGCAGCGTAGGAGGACGGCTACCGTCTGGGGCCAACGTCCTGACTTTC.

A note on this clonotype: Just one base apart from a much larger clone, this may be a read error. The rearrangement links TRBV10-3 to TRBJ1-4; 7 bases align to TRBD1. The CDR3 is 13 residues long. Germline V gene sequence: CDR1 ENHRY, CDR2 SYGVKD. Losses at the gene ends were 8 bases for V and 3 bases for J; bases not matched to a gene: 3. The CDR3 DNA follows: TGTGCCATCGGGACAGAGCCTAATGAAAAACTGTTTTTT. As protein: CAIGTEPNEKLFF.

This clonotype was seen only once. CDR3 sequence: CSARYLKDAMNTEAFF. The CDR3 DNA sequence: TGCAGTGCTAGATACCTCAAGGACGCTATGAACACTGAAGCTTTCTTT. The V gene is TRBV20-1, the J gene TRBJ1-1; D remains unclear. Germline CDR1 and CDR2: DFQATT and SNEGSKA (reference sequence). The CDR3 extends over 16 amino acids. Trimming left V 2 bases short and J 0 bases short, with 16 bases between.

The count of this clonotype is one. A read error may explain this, as a much larger clone is one base away. The rearrangement links TRBV19 to TRBJ2-2; D not certain. Germline CDR1 is LNHDA and CDR2 is SQIVND (reference sequence). This CDR3 spans 11 amino acids. With 7 bases removed from V and 9 bases from J, the gap between germline ends came to 9 bases. This CDR3 reads CASTYRWELFF. The CDR3 bases are TGTGCCAGTACTTACCGGTGGGAGCTGTTTTTT.

V gene TRBV2 combines with J gene TRBJ1-3; 7 bases fit TRBD1. Germline V gene data show CDR1 as SNHLY and CDR2 as FYNNEI. The CDR3 extends over 15 amino acids. The V and J ends lost 4 bases and 4 bases, in that order; junction bases with no gene match: 7. The CDR3 coding sequence is TGTGCCAGCAGTGGGAGGGGGCGACACGGAAACACCATATATTTT. Translating it yields CASSGRGRHGNTIYF.

This chain joins TRBV6-5 and TRBJ1-1; unclear D gene. Germline V lookup: CDR1 MNHEY, CDR2 SVGAGI. The germline V and J ends were trimmed by 0 bases and 7 bases, with 15 bases remaining between them. This CDR3 contains 15 residues. Here the CDR3 reads CASSYSMGSNGEAFF. CDR3 DNA: TGTGCCAGCAGTTACTCGATGGGTAGCAACGGTGAAGCTTTCTTT.

This clonotype was seen more than once but under ten times. The V and J genes are TRBV19 and TRBJ1-2, with no clear D. This CDR3 has 13 residues. Germline V gene lookup returns CDR1 LNHDA and CDR2 SQIVND (reference sequence). Trimming left V 0 bases short and J 9 bases short, with 11 bases between. CDR3 nucleotides: TGTGCCAGTAGTATAGAAGGAATACCTAGCTACACCTTC. This codes for CASSIEGIPSYTF.

In regard to this clonotype: Since no conserved phenylalanine or tryptophan closes the CDR3, a read error is the likely cause. No DNA is shown, since the ends of the CDR3 on it are uncertain; the CDR3 is the one TCRdb lists. The rearrangement joins TRBV29-1 to TRBJ2-2. Germline V gene data show CDR1 as SQVTM and CDR2 as ANQGSEA. 14 amino acids form the CDR3, both terminal residues included. The CDR3 loop is CSVEGSGEHRGAVV.

As concerns this clonotype: Germline is not matched at one junction end, which may reflect a read error. The V and J genes are TRBV25-1 and TRBJ2-5; 8 bases are a match to TRBD2. The CDR3 is 12 residues long. Germline V lookup: CDR1 MGHDK, CDR2 SYGVNS. The CDR3 spells CALRTSRETQYF. CDR3 sequence (DNA): TGCGCCCTCCGGACTAGCAGAGAGACCCAGTACTTC.

This sequence joins TRBV9 and TRBJ2-7; no definite D call. The CDR3 is 14 amino acids. Trimming pared 0 bases from V and 2 bases from J, leaving 9 bases between. The germline CDR1 and CDR2 sequences are SGDLS and YYNGEE. The CDR3: CASSVAQTAYEQYF. The CDR3 region has the DNA TGTGCCAGCAGCGTAGCACAGACTGCCTACGAGCAGTACTTC. Full variable domain (remainder filled in from reference TRBV9 and TRBJ2-7): DSGVTQTPKHLITATGQRVTLRCSPRSGDLSVYWYQQSLDQGLQFLIQYYNGEERAKGNILERFSAQQFPDLHSELNLSSLELGDSALYFCASSVAQTAYEQYFGPGTRLTVT.

This clonotype has a count of ten or more. The chain links TRBV19 to TRBJ1-1, with D perhaps matching TRBD1 (5 bases). The CDR3 has 15 residues. CDR1 is LNHDA and CDR2 is SQIVND in the germline V gene (reference sequence). Deletions cut 4 bases from V and 4 bases from J, with 16 bases between. DNA of the CDR3: TGTGCCAGTAGTACCACGGGACTCCTGACCACTGAAGCTTTCTTT. It codes for CASSTTGLLTTEAFF.

This clonotype showed up just once. One base away lies a much larger clone, so this may be a sequencing read error. The V and J genes are TRBV10-3 and TRBJ1-1, with D hard to call. Trimming shortened V by 4 bases and J by 4 bases, and 19 bases separated the two germline ends. In germline, CDR1 is ENHRY, CDR2 SYGVKD. The CDR3 totals 16 residues. CDR3: CAISALFGDMSTEAFF. The CDR3 DNA is TGTGCCATCAGTGCCCTTTTTGGAGACATGAGCACTGAAGCTTTCTTT.

Comment on this clonotype: Since a much larger clone is just one base distant, this may be a read error. The rearrangement joins TRBV19 to TRBJ1-1; 8 nucleotides line up with TRBD1. The trim removed 11 bases at V and 10 bases at J, leaving 12 bases unmatched. The CDR3 sequence is 12 residues long. CDR1 and CDR2 from the germline V gene are LNHDA and SQIVND (reference sequence). CDR3 protein: CACQGARPGAFF. For the CDR3, the DNA is TGTGCCTGCCAGGGGGCTCGACCTGGAGCTTTCTTT.

Details on this clonotype: This sequence may be a read error, since a much larger clone differs from it by one base. The chain combines TRBV7-2 with TRBJ2-7; possible D gene TRBD2, 5 bases. The germline gives CDR1 SGHTA, CDR2 FQGNSA. The CDR3 consists of 14 residues. Trimming removed 3 bases from V and 3 bases from J, with 12 bases in between. CDR3 nucleotide sequence: TGTGCCAGCAGCTTTGGGAGTTACCGCTACGAGCAGTACTTC. This encodes CASSFGSYRYEQYF.

The sample holds a few counts of this clonotype. J is TRBJ2-7 and V is TRBV12-3 or TRBV12-4; D unresolved. Trimming cost V 7 bases and J 9 bases, with 13 bases left between them. The CDR3 spans 11 residues. CDR3 nucleotide sequence: TGTGCCAGCACTACTCACCTCGGGCAGTACTTC. Residues: CASTTHLGQYF.

At least ten counts were recorded for this clonotype. The gene calls are TRBV9 and TRBJ1-2; 7 bases map to TRBD1. Germline-derived CDR1 and CDR2 are SGDLS and YYNGEE. The V and J ends lost 9 bases and 7 bases, in that order; junction bases with no gene match: 3. The CDR3 contains 10 residues. The CDR3 reads CAIPGGGYTF. The DNA of the CDR3 is TGTGCCATCCCAGGGGGTGGCTACACCTTC.

This clonotype has only one observation. At one end the junction does not follow the germline gene, possibly because of a read error. The CDR3 spells CASSFLDNQPQHF. CDR3 nucleotide sequence: TGTGCCAGCAGTTTCCTCGATAATCAGCCCCAGCATTTT. This chain links TRBV10-2 with TRBJ1-5; D gene ambiguous. There are 13 residues in the CDR3. Germline CDR1 WSHSY, CDR2 SAAADI.

About this clonotype: A junction boundary mismatches the germline segment, possibly from a read error. The rearrangement uses TRBV10-3 and TRBJ1-6, with D unclear. The CDR3 has 15 residues. Germline V lookup: CDR1 ENHRY, CDR2 SYGVKD. Here the CDR3 reads CASSEKRPASSPLHF. The CDR3 region has the DNA TGTGCCAGCAGTGAAAAACGACCTGCGAGTTCACCCCTCCACTTT.